This T cell receptor beta chain was identified in a study of neurological immune-mediated disorders. By 5'RACE with 10-nucleotide random UMIs, the cDNA was made. TCRdb analysed the 5' RACE reads with MiXCR anew, one entry per CDR3 protein. The sample has just over 30,000 distinct CDR3 sequences; around 4% are singletons. This CDR3 region has 17 residues. Per germline, CDR1 GTSNPN and CDR2 SVGIG (reference sequence). Trimming took 1 base from V and 1 from J; bases not matched to a gene: 7. This clonotype was observed a handful of times. The cells used in sorted libraries, CD4+ or CD8+ T cells, numbered 750,000 to 1,000,000.

Sequenced: CD4+ T cells from blood. The source is a woman aged 40-49 years in good health. The genes are TRBV30 and TRBJ2-1; 10 bases agree with TRBD2. The CDR3 loop reads CAWSDPGLAESYNEQFF. In nucleotides, the CDR3 is TGTGCCTGGAGTGACCCCGGACTAGCGGAATCCTACAATGAGCAGTTCTTC.